The present T cell receptor beta chain was sequenced within a study of blood T cell repertoires in COVID-19. Turning to the study itself: Collection of acute and convalescent COVID-19 samples took place in the United States, Italy and Spain.

Enrolled through a virtual design, the participants were between about 18 and 100 years of age and came from around 25 US areas. Produced via immunoSEQ multiplex PCR; TCRdb's table is partial and in-frame only. The table includes approximately 350,000 clones, around 86% detected once. CDR1 and CDR2 (germline): MNHEY, SMNVEV (reference sequence). V was clipped by 6 bases and J by 0 bases; unmatched bases: 7. The CDR3 extends over 16 amino acids. This receptor was identified in a woman between 45 and 65 years old who had recovered from COVID-19. The chain employs TRBV27 and TRBJ1-4; 7 positions agree with TRBD1. The sample consisted of PBMCs or T cells enriched from blood (not recorded which). CDR3 nucleotide sequence: TGTGCCAGCAGCTACACAGGGGTCGCAACTAATGAAAAACTGTTTTTT. Its translation: CASSYTGVATNEKLFF.